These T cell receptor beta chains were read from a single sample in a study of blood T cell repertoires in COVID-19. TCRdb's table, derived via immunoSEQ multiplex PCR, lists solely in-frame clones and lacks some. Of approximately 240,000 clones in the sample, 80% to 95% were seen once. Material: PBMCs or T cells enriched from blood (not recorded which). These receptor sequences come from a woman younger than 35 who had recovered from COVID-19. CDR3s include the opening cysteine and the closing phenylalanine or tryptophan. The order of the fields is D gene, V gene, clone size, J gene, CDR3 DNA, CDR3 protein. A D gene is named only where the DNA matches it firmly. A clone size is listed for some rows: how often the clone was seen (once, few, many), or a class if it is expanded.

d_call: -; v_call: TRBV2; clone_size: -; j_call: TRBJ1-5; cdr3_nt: TGTGCCAGCGGATCCAGGGGAAATCAGCCCCAGCATTTT; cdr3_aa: CASGSRGNQPQHF
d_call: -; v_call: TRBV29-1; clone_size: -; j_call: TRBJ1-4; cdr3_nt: TGCAGCGTTGCACAGCCAGAAAAACTGTTTTTT; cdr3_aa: CSVAQPEKLFF
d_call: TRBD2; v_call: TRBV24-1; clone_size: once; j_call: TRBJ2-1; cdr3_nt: TGTGCCACCAGTGATCCCCCCAGCGGGAGGGAGAATGAGCAGTTCTTC; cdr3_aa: CATSDPPSGRENEQFF
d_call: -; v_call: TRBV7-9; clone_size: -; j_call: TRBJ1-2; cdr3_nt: TGTGCCAGCAGCTTAGTTGGCCAGAACTATGGCTACACCTTC; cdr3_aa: CASSLVGQNYGYTF
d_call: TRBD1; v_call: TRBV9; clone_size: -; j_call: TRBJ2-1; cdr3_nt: TGTGCCAGCAGCCCTTGGACAGGGAGAAATGAGCAGTTCTTC; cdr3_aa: CASSPWTGRNEQFF
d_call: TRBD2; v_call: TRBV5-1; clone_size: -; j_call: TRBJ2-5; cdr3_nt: TGCGCCAGCAGCTTGAGGTCTAGCGGGGGACTAATACAAGAGACCCAGTACTTC; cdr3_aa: CASSLRSSGGLIQETQYF
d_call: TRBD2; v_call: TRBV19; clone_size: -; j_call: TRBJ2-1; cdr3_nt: TGTGCCGCGGGACTAGCGGGAGCTAATGAGCAGTTCTTC; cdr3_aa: CAAGLAGANEQFF
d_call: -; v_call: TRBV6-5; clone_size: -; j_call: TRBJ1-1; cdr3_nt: TGTGCCAGCAGGGGCCTAGGACAGCTGAACACTGAAGCTTTCTTT; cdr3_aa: CASRGLGQLNTEAFF
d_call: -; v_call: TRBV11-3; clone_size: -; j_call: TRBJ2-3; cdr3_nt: TGTGCCAGCGCGCTTAACGGACTGATCACAGATACGCAGTATTTT; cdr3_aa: CASALNGLITDTQYF
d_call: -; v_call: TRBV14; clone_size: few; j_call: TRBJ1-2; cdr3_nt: TGTGCCAGCAGCCATGCCGTGGGGGGGTTCGGCTACACCTTC; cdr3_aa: CASSHAVGGFGYTF
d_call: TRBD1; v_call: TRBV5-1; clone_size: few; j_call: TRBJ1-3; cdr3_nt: TGCGCCAGCAGCCGGGAGGGGACAGCAAACTCTGGAAACACCATATATTTT; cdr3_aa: CASSREGTANSGNTIYF
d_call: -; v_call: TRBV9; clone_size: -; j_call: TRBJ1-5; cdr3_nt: TGTGCCAGCAGCGTAGAAGGGAGTAATCAGCCCCAGCATTTT; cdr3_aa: CASSVEGSNQPQHF
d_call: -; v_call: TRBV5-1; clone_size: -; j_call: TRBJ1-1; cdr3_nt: TGCGCCAGCAGCTTGGCCCTGTGGGGAGGGGGGACTGAAGCTTTCTTT; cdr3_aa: CASSLALWGGGTEAFF
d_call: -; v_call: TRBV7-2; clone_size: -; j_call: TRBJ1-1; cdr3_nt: TGTGCCAGCAGCTTTGACAGTACGAACACTGAAGCTTTCTTT; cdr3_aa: CASSFDSTNTEAFF
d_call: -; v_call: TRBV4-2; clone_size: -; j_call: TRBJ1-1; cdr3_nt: TGTGCCAGCAGCCAAGGTGGGACTGACGCTTTCTTT; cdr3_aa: CASSQGGTDAFF
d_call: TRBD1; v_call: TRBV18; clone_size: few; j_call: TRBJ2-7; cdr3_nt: TGTGCCAGCTCACCGGGGACAGTCTCCTACGAGCAGTACTTC; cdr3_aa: CASSPGTVSYEQYF
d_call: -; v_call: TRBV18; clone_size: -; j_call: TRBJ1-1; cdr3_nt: TGTGCCAGCTCACGGTCGGACATGGGTATGAACACTGAAGCTTTCTTT; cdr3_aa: CASSRSDMGMNTEAFF
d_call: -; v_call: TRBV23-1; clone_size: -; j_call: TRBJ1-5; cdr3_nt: TGCGCCAGCAGTCAATTTATTCAACAGGTCAATCAGCCCCAGCATTTT; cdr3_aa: CASSQFIQQVNQPQHF
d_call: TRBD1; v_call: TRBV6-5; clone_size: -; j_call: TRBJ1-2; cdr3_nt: TGTGCCAGCAGCAGTACAGGGGCGGGTTGGAAGGGCTACACCTTC; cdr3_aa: CASSSTGAGWKGYTF
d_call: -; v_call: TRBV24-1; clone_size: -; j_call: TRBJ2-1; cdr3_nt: TGTGCCACCAGCGTGCCAGGGTCCTCTCTCAATGAGCAGTTCTTC; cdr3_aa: CATSVPGSSLNEQFF
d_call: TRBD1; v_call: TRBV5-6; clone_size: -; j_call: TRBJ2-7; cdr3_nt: TGTGCCAGCAGCTTGGGTACAGGGGGCGCAGGGGGCGAGCAGTACTTC; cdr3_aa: CASSLGTGGAGGEQYF
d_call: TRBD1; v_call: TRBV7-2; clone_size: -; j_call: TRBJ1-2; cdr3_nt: TGTGCCAGCAGGTTCGACCGGGACAGGCACTATGGCTACACCTTC; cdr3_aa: CASRFDRDRHYGYTF
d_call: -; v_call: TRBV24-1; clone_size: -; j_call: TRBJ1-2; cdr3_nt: TGTGCCACCAGTGATCCCAGGGACTATGGCTACACCTTC; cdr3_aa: CATSDPRDYGYTF
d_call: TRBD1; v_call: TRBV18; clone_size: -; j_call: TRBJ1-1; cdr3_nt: TGTGCCAGCTCACCACTGACAGGGGGGTTCGTTACTGAAGCTTTCTTT; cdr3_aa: CASSPLTGGFVTEAFF
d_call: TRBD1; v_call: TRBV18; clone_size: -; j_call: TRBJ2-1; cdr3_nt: TGTGCCAGCTCATCCTCAGGGGGCAGCTATGAGCAGTTCTTC; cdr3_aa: CASSSSGGSYEQFF
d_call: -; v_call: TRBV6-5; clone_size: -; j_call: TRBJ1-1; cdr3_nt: TGTGCCGCGTGGAGGGCCAGCACTGAAGCTTTCTTT; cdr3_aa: CAAWRASTEAFF
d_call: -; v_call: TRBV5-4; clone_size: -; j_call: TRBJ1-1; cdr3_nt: TGTGCCAGCAGCTTGGTCCCTAGGGTTGGCAGGGCGGAAGCAGCTTTCTTT; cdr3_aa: CASSLVPRVGRAEAAFF
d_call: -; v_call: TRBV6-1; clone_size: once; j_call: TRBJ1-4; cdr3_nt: TGTGCCAGCAGTGACGGGAGAGGACTTAATGAAAAACTGTTTTTT; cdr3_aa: CASSDGRGLNEKLFF
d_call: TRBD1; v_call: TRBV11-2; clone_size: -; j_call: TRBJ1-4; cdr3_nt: TGTGCCAGCAGCTTAGACTGGTCCGGGACAGGGGGCAGACTGTTTTTT; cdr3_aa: CASSLDWSGTGGRLFF
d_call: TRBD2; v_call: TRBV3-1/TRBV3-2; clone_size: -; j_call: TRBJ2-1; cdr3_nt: TGTGCCAGCAGCCAAGCCGGGACTAACAATGAGCAGTTCTTC; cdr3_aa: CASSQAGTNNEQFF